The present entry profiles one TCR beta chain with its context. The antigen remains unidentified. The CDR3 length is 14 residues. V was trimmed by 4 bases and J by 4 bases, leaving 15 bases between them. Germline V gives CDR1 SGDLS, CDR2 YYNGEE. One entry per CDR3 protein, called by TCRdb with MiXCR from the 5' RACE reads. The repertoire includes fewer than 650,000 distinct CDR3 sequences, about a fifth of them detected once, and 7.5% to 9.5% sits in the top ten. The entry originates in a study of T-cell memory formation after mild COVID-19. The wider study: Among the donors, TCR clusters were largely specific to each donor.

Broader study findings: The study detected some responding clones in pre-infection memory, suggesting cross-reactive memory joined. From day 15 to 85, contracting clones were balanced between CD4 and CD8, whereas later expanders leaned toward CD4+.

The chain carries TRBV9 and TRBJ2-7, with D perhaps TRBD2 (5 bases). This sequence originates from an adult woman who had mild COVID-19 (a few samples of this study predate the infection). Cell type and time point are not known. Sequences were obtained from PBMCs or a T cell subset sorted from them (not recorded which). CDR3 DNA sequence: TGTGCCAGCAGCCCCCAGGTAGGAGGTTACGAGCAGTACTTC. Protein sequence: CASSPQVGGYEQYF. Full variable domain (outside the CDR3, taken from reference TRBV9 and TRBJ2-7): DSGVTQTPKHLITATGQRVTLRCSPRSGDLSVYWYQQSLDQGLQFLIQYYNGEERAKGNILERFSAQQFPDLHSELNLSSLELGDSALYFCASSPQVGGYEQYFGPGTRLTVT.